This T cell receptor beta chain was recorded in a study of Tregs in tolerant kidney transplant recipients (dated by TCRdb to between 2019 and 2020). For context, the study as a whole: The transplants used related donors along with nonmyeloablative bone marrow transplantation, and in the human trials mixed chimerism was transient. Before combined kidney and bone marrow transplantation, this study identified donor-specific regulatory T cells using TCRbeta sequencing and then followed those same cells after transplant.

Overall study results and their limits: The most biologically relevant and donor-specific TCRbeta repertoire appeared to be identified by expanding Tregs with activated donor B cells. In tolerant patients, the expansion of donor-specific Tregs was greater than global Treg expansion, suggesting that the expansion was antigen-driven rather than nonspecific. Biological reproducibility was not directly addressed, though technical replication error appeared minimal. Because the study included only a small number of patients, the results must be confirmed in larger populations and under other immunosuppression protocols. Because the PCR primers were changed over time for some patients, nucleotide-level comparison could not be performed across the samples from those patients.

Of note for this clone: The clone's antigen remains unknown. The input lacks base qualities; no much larger clone sits a single base away.

Sample time point, as interpreted from the label and publication: blood sample drawn before combined kidney and bone marrow transplant. Thawed PBMCs were FACS-sorted into unstimulated Tregs (CD4+CD25+CD127-), CD4+ non-Tregs (CD4+CD25-), CD4 cells and CD8 cells. Prior to Treg sorting, thawed PBMCs were rested overnight with about 200 IU/ml IL-2 at 37 degrees C. The patients were several recipients of combined kidney and bone marrow transplants from the ITN036ST trial, and samples were available only for these trial subjects. Healthy control blood was separated into PBMCs by Ficoll density gradient and cryopreserved, and patient PBMCs were collected both before and after transplant. For TCRbeta CDR3 sequencing, genomic DNA from the sorted cells was extracted using the QIAGEN DNeasy Blood and Tissue Kit. Through immunoSEQ, high-throughput TCRbeta CDR3 sequencing was done commercially, including PCR amplification with internal controls and bias correction. On the study's bioinformatics: Unique productive TCRbeta sequences were defined by CDR3 nucleotide sequence where primers matched, and otherwise by CDR3 amino acid sequence together with Vbeta and Jbeta genes. Sorting error was corrected by removing sequences shared between sorted populations at a frequency ratio of 2:1 or less, and the remaining shared sequences were assigned to the higher population. A sequence was defined as donor-reactive if the sequence was expanded at least 5-fold in CFSE-low cells compared with unstimulated cells and had a frequency of at least 0.01% in CFSE-low cells. Repertoire divergence was quantified by Jensen-Shannon divergence calculated from the top 100 TCRbeta sequences ranked by frequency. For any sample with multiple sequencing runs, sorting error was corrected in each run separately before the runs were pooled. TCRdb obtained this table from immuneACCESS and retained in-frame rearrangements with V and J assigned. These tables miss some clones; where compared with another copy, unresolved V genes account for less than half of the shortfall, and the remainder is unexplained. V, J and clone size were drawn from that table, and D and trimming were deduced from the DNA. The sample records tens of thousands of clones, approximately 90% of which are singletons. Approximately 0.3% of the sample goes to the ten largest clones.

The source material was Tregs from blood, sampled before the transplant. This TCR came from a human donor who received a combined kidney and bone marrow transplant.

Here is the DNA: TGTGCCCGGGTAGGGGGTCCTTGCAATCAGCCCCAGCATTTT. Translated, it gives CARVGGPCNQPQHF. This receptor chain uses TRBV11-2 and TRBJ1-5; perhaps TRBD1 is the D gene, with 6 bases matching. Measured from the cysteine to the phenylalanine, the CDR3 is 14 residues long. Just CDR3 DNA is preserved here, 42 bases in frame from base 1. V is shortened by 11 bases, J by 2 bases, and the region joining them spans 16 bases. As encoded in the germline V gene, CDR1 is SGHAT while CDR2 is FQNNGV.